This T cell receptor (beta chain) was sequenced in a study of vaccination effects on CD4 cells after COVID-19. Generated by immunoSEQ multiplex PCR, the TCRdb table keeps only in-frame clones and is missing some. The sample lists approximately 26,000 clones, 60% to 80% occurring once. The V end lost 8 bases, the J end lost 4 bases, and 11 bases lay between the germline ends. CDR3 length: 12 residues. Germline CDR1 SNHLY, CDR2 FYNNEI. Sequencing was preceded by expansion of antigen-specific CD4+ T cells with viral peptide pools in the ViraFEST assay. Following a roughly 9-day culture, CD4+ T cells were purified. Two-dose vaccination with either BNT162b2 or mRNA-1273 was given to the participants. Absence of prior SARS-CoV-2 infection characterized the vaccine recipients, who showed negative nucleocapsid antibodies. This clone was observed a few times. Antigen: not known.

This clonotype originated in a human donor who received a COVID-19 vaccine. Some clones in this sample may be carry-over from other donors' samples. The input for sequencing was CD4+ T cells from PBMCs cultured with SARS-CoV-2 spike peptides, taken after COVID-19 vaccination. The gene calls are TRBV2 and TRBJ1-2; D unresolved. The CDR3 spells CASCQEGYGYTF. The CDR3 DNA follows: TGTGCCAGCTGTCAGGAAGGCTATGGCTACACCTTC.